What follows describes a single T cell receptor beta chain. Looked up from germline, CDR1 is SGHTA and CDR2 is FQGTGA. V lost 6 bases to trimming and J lost 4 bases; unmatched junction nucleotides: 13. The CDR3 totals 17 residues. These data belong to a study of cytomegalovirus exposure and HLA in healthy donors. PCR amplification relied on 60 Vbeta primers (plus 13 Jbeta primers). TCRdb's copy holds only in-frame clones and misses some; the assay was immunoSEQ multiplex PCR. The sample consists of more than 85,000 clones, approximately 80% of them appearing once. Sequenced material: PBMCs. This TCR derives from a woman aged 55-69 years in good health and CMV-seropositive. The rearrangement links TRBV7-3 to TRBJ2-5; 11 bases map to TRBD2. CDR3 sequence: CASRPGIAGGPLETQYF. DNA of the CDR3: TGTGCCAGCAGGCCCGGGATAGCGGGAGGGCCGTTAGAGACCCAGTACTTC.